This TCR beta chain stems from a study of cytomegalovirus exposure and HLA in healthy donors. Study at large: The 100 to 150 validation repertoires used the same platform as the 650 to 850 first-cohort repertoires, a later analysis reported.

Method: immunoSEQ multiplex PCR; TCRdb's copy keeps in-frame clones and lacks some. The table records fewer than 400,000 clones, 88% of them present only once. Germline-derived CDR1 and CDR2 are SGHTA and FQGNSA. V was pared by 4 bases and J by 7 bases, with 10 bases between. This CDR3 is built from 12 residues. In regard to this clone: Its antigen is still unknown.

General study results and limits: Among TCR beta chains, those listed as cytomegalovirus-associated numbered over 150.

This chain links TRBV7-2 with TRBJ1-1; no firm D call. The TCR was taken from a man younger than 45 in good health and CMV-seronegative. Sequenced sample: PBMCs. CDR3 bases: TGTGCCAGCAGCTCAAGAGGAGTTGAAGCTTTCTTT. This codes for CASSSRGVEAFF.